The next 28 T cell receptor beta chains were all read from a single sample in a study of shared clonotypes between healthy human individuals. Naive CD8 cells lacked CD45RO, underwent positive selection for CCR7 and left out terminally differentiated effector memory CD45RA+ cells. Some clones are missing from TCRdb's copy, which holds only in-frame ones; the method was immunoSEQ multiplex PCR. Here the sample spans about 550,000 clones, about 95% being singletons. The material sequenced was naive CD8+ T cells sorted from blood. The source of these receptors is a woman in her thirties in good health.

The rearrangement links TRBV7-2 to TRBJ2-1; TRBD2 agrees at 8 bases. V trimming: 3 bases; J trimming: 0 bases; junction bases outside the gene matches: 4. The CDR3 loop spans 16 amino acids. Germline V gene data show CDR1 as SGHTA and CDR2 as FQGNSA. Here the CDR3 DNA reads TGTGCCAGCAGCTTTAGCGGGACGGCCTCCTACAATGAGCAGTTCTTC. Its translation: CASSFSGTASYNEQFF.

The rearrangement links TRBV27 to TRBJ1-2; D possibly corresponds to TRBD1 (5 bases). Germline V gene data show CDR1 as MNHEY and CDR2 as SMNVEV (reference sequence). Trimming removed 5 bases at V and 0 bases at J, with 13 bases between. CDR3 length equals 15 residues. The CDR3 here is CASSPTGPANYGYTF. In nucleotides, the CDR3 is TGTGCCAGCAGTCCAACAGGTCCTGCTAACTATGGCTACACCTTC.

This chain joins TRBV7-6 and TRBJ2-1; 10 bases are shared with TRBD2. The CDR3 sequence is 13 residues long. Looked up from germline, CDR1 is SGHVS and CDR2 is FNYEAQ. Trimming removed 7 bases from V and 7 bases from J; junction bases left unmatched: 4. Here the CDR3 DNA reads TGTGCCAGCACCGCTAGCGGGAGAAATGAGCAGTTCTTC. As protein: CASTASGRNEQFF.

The CDR3 reads CASSLSGGNEQFF. The CDR3, as DNA: TGTGCCAGCAGCTTATCGGGGGGGAATGAGCAGTTCTTC. The J gene is TRBJ2-1, the V gene TRBV11-3, with 8 bases matching TRBD2. Germline trimming cut 2 bases from V and 7 bases from J; bases unmatched to any gene: 1. The CDR3 totals 13 residues. The V gene's germline CDR1 is SGHNT and CDR2 YENEEA.

The rearrangement links TRBV11-3 to TRBJ2-7, with D hard to call. The germline V gene has CDR1 SGHNT and CDR2 YENEEA. The CDR3 runs 14 residues. V lost 1 base, J lost 9 bases, and 16 bases lay in between. CDR3 in amino acids: CASSLVRPRFWQYF. CDR3 DNA: TGTGCCAGCAGCTTAGTAAGGCCTCGGTTTTGGCAGTACTTC.

This clone was picked up a small number of times. The V gene is TRBV10-1, the J gene TRBJ2-1; no firm D call. Trimming pared 11 bases from V and 1 base from J, leaving 12 bases between. CDR3 size: 13 residues. CDR1 WNHNN and CDR2 SYGVQD come from the germline V gene (reference sequence). In DNA form, the CDR3 reads TGCGCCGGGAATACTCGATCCTACAATGAGCAGTTCTTC. Encoded protein: CAGNTRSYNEQFF.

CDR3 nucleotide sequence: TGTGCCAGCTCACCATCTAAGGGGGCGCTTGACACCGGGGAGCTGTTTTTT. As protein: CASSPSKGALDTGELFF. This chain connects TRBV18 to TRBJ2-2, with 7 bases that match TRBD1. The V gene end was trimmed by 2 bases and the J gene end by 3 bases; junction bases not matched to a gene: 9. Germline V CDR1 and CDR2: KGHSH, LQKENI. CDR3 length equals 17 residues.

Concerning this clone: Other DNA sequences from this sample encode an identical CDR3 as well. The chain carries TRBV27 and TRBJ2-1; D may be TRBD1 or TRBD2 (5 bases each). Germline assignment: CDR1 MNHEY and CDR2 SMNVEV (reference sequence). Trimming shortened V by 1 base and J by 7 bases, and 5 bases separated the two germline ends. The CDR3 is made up of 12 amino acids. The DNA of the CDR3 is TGTGCCAGCAGTTTATGGGGGAATGAGCAGTTCTTC. Translation gives CASSLWGNEQFF.

The V gene is TRBV11-2, the J gene TRBJ2-6; D is ambiguous. Germline V gene lookup returns CDR1 SGHAT and CDR2 FQNNGV. The V and J ends lost 5 bases and 1 base respectively, with 3 bases between them. This CDR3 is 13 amino acids long. The CDR3 DNA reads TGTGCCAGCAGCCAGTCTGGGGCCAACGTCCTGACTTTC. Amino acids: CASSQSGANVLTF. The full variable domain, completed using reference TRBV11-2 and TRBJ2-6, is EAGVAQSPRYKIIEKRQSVAFWCNPISGHATLYWYQQILGQGPKLLIQFQNNGVVDDSQLPKDRFSAERLKGVDSTLKIQPAKLEDSAVYLCASSQSGANVLTFGAGSRLTVL.

The chain uses TRBV13 and TRBJ2-7; TRBD2 matches 9 bases. The CDR3 sequence is 16 residues long. Trimming took 4 bases from V and 4 from J; bases not matched to a gene: 11. The V gene's germline CDR1 is PRHDT and CDR2 FYEKMQ (reference sequence). This CDR3 reads CASSSSGTSRLYEQYF. For the CDR3, the DNA is TGTGCCAGCAGCTCGTCCGGGACTAGCAGACTATACGAGCAGTACTTC.

The chain is built from TRBV27 and TRBJ2-5, with 11 nucleotides matching TRBD2. CDR3 length: 15 amino acids. Germline CDR1 MNHEY, CDR2 SMNVEV (reference sequence). Trimming cost V 5 bases and J 6 bases; bases outside gene matches: 8. CDR3: CASSPGASGRQTQYF. The CDR3, as DNA: TGTGCCAGCAGTCCCGGGGCTAGCGGGAGGCAGACCCAGTACTTC.

The chain carries TRBV2 and TRBJ2-1, with 7 positions matching TRBD2. V lost 1 base, J lost 8 bases, and 8 bases stayed unmatched. CDR3 length: 15 residues. The germline gives CDR1 SNHLY, CDR2 FYNNEI. The CDR3 is CASSEVPSGSDEQFF. The CDR3 region has the DNA TGTGCCAGCAGTGAAGTCCCTAGCGGCTCCGATGAGCAGTTCTTC.

This chain connects TRBV25-1 to TRBJ2-3; 9 bases align to TRBD2. Germline V gene lookup returns CDR1 MGHDK and CDR2 SYGVNS. The CDR3 consists of 18 residues. Germline trimming cut 2 bases from V and 5 bases from J; bases unmatched to any gene: 14. CDR3 amino acids: CASSEGSGAGGPGDTQYF. The CDR3 DNA is TGTGCCAGCAGTGAAGGTTCCGGGGCGGGAGGGCCGGGAGATACGCAGTATTTT.

This chain connects TRBV28 to TRBJ2-2, with D uncertain. The V gene's germline CDR1 is MDHEN and CDR2 SYDVKM. Trimming shortened V by 4 bases and J by 5 bases, and 5 bases separated the two germline ends. The CDR3 is made up of 12 amino acids. CDR3 sequence: CASSYLTGELFF. For the CDR3, the DNA is TGTGCCAGCAGTTATCTAACCGGGGAGCTGTTTTTT. Based on the CDR3 plus reference TRBV28 and TRBJ2-2, the full variable domain is DVKVTQSSRYLVKRTGEKVFLECVQDMDHENMFWYRQDPGLGLRLIYFSYDVKMKEKGDIPEGYSVSREKKERFSLILESASTNQTSMYLCASSYLTGELFFGEGSRLTVL.

V usage is TRBV11-2 and J usage is TRBJ1-2; no reliable D call. The germline CDR1 and CDR2 sequences are SGHAT and FQNNGV. This CDR3 contains 15 residues. Trimming took off 2 bases at V and 0 bases at J, with 10 bases between the two ends. The DNA for the CDR3 is TGTGCCAGCAGCTTACTGGCCAGCCCTAACTATGGCTACACCTTC. It is translated as CASSLLASPNYGYTF. The entire variable domain, with the rest obtained from reference TRBV11-2 and TRBJ1-2, is as follows: EAGVAQSPRYKIIEKRQSVAFWCNPISGHATLYWYQQILGQGPKLLIQFQNNGVVDDSQLPKDRFSAERLKGVDSTLKIQPAKLEDSAVYLCASSLLASPNYGYTFGSGTRLTVV.

The chain has TRBV4-2 and TRBJ2-7; 8 nucleotides line up with TRBD2. V shed 4 bases, J shed 6 bases, and the junction held 11 bases outside the gene matches. The CDR3 has 15 residues. Germline CDR1 and CDR2: LGHNA and YNFKEQ. For the CDR3, the DNA is TGTGCCAGCAGCCCTCCGGGACTAGTTTTTTCCGAGCAGTACTTC. Protein: CASSPPGLVFSEQYF.

The sample holds one count of this clone. CDR3 amino acids: CASGIGGAIDYEQYF. The CDR3 DNA reads TGTGCCAGCGGGATCGGGGGAGCTATAGACTACGAGCAGTACTTC. This chain links TRBV6-1 with TRBJ2-7, with D possibly matching TRBD2 (6 bases). Trimming took off 8 bases at V and 3 bases at J, with 20 bases between the two ends. The germline gives CDR1 MNHNS, CDR2 SASEGT. There are 15 residues in the CDR3.

This clone came up once. The CDR3 DNA sequence: TGTGCCAGCAGCTTTGTTCAGGGGCGTAACTATGGCTACACCTTC. It codes for CASSFVQGRNYGYTF. The chain carries TRBV5-4 and TRBJ1-2; D perhaps matches TRBD1 (6 bases). CDR1 is SGHNT, CDR2 YYREEE, per germline (reference sequence). Trimming took 2 bases from V and 1 from J, leaving 12 bases between them. The CDR3 has 15 amino acids.

This rearrangement joins TRBV4-1 to TRBJ1-2; 9 bases align to TRBD1. The junction had 21 bases not matched to a gene; V was cut back by 4 bases and J by 6 bases. Germline V gene data show CDR1 as MGHRA and CDR2 as YSYEKL. The length of the CDR3 is 19 residues. This CDR3 is CASSRWARDRVFAEDGYTF. As DNA, the CDR3 is TGCGCCAGCAGCCGCTGGGCCCGGGACAGGGTTTTCGCTGAAGATGGCTACACCTTC.

This chain connects TRBV19 to TRBJ2-3, with 11 bases matching TRBD2. Germline V gene lookup returns CDR1 LNHDA and CDR2 SQIVND (reference sequence). The CDR3 consists of 18 residues. The trim removed 0 bases at V and 4 bases at J, leaving 9 bases unmatched. The CDR3 loop reads CASSIDLGLAGGPDTQYF. The CDR3, as DNA: TGTGCCAGTAGTATAGATCTGGGGCTAGCGGGAGGTCCAGATACGCAGTATTTT. The complete variable domain, with remaining parts taken from reference TRBV19 and TRBJ2-3, reads DGGITQSPKYLFRKEGQNVTLSCEQNLNHDAMYWYRQDPGQGLRLIYYSQIVNDFQKGDIAEGYSVSREKKESFPLTVTSAQKNPTAFYLCASSIDLGLAGGPDTQYFGPGTRLTVL.

The gene calls are TRBV28 and TRBJ1-2, with D perhaps TRBD1 (6 bases). Germline CDR1 MDHEN, CDR2 SYDVKM. The CDR3 totals 15 residues. The V end was cut by 7 bases, the J end by 1 base, with 16 bases between. CDR3 in DNA: TGTGCCAGCACCCAAGCCCTCAGGGGTAACTATGGCTACACCTTC. Its translation: CASTQALRGNYGYTF.

This chain uses TRBV5-6 with TRBJ2-2; D remains unclear. In germline, CDR1 is SGHDT, CDR2 YYEEEE. The CDR3 is 12 residues long. With 4 bases removed from V and 3 bases from J, the gap between germline ends came to 4 bases. CDR3 coding DNA: TGTGCCAGCAGCCGGGACACCGGGGAGCTGTTTTTT. Encoded protein: CASSRDTGELFF.

This clone was observed once. This chain links TRBV7-6 with TRBJ2-5; 7 nucleotides line up with TRBD2. The J call may be faulty, since TRBJ2-7 better matches the DNA end. The CDR3 loop spans 14 amino acids. CDR1 and CDR2 (germline): SGHVS, FNYEAQ. The CDR3 spells CASSLEAGEYEQYF. CDR3 DNA sequence: TGTGCCAGCAGCTTAGAGGCGGGGGAATACGAGCAGTACTTC.

J is TRBJ2-1 and V is TRBV28, with D possibly matching TRBD1 (6 bases). Germline CDR1 reads MDHEN; CDR2 reads SYDVKM. The ends were cut back, 8 bases at V and 7 bases at J, with 21 bases in the middle. The CDR3 extends over 15 amino acids. The CDR3 region is CASRPDSALHNEQFF. In nucleotides, the CDR3 is TGTGCCAGCCGACCGGACAGTGCCCTTCATAATGAGCAGTTCTTC.

The chain combines TRBV7-9 with TRBJ1-4; TRBD1 might be the D (5 bases). There are 14 residues in the CDR3. Between the trimmed V and J ends, which lost 5 bases and 5 bases, there was a span of 12 bases. Germline CDR1 is SEHNR and CDR2 is FQNEAQ (reference sequence). The CDR3 bases are TGTGCCAGCAGCAGGGGATGGGGGAATGAAAAACTGTTTTTT. The encoded protein is CASSRGWGNEKLFF. The full variable domain, with the rest looked up from reference TRBV7-9 and TRBJ1-4, is DTGVSQNPRHKITKRGQNVTFRCDPISEHNRLYWYRQTLGQGPEFLTYFQNEAQLEKSRLLSDRFSAERPKGSFSTLEIQRTEQGDSAMYLCASSRGWGNEKLFFGSGTQLSVL.

CDR3 coding DNA: TGTGCCAGCAGCGGCCGGGACAGGGGGCACGAGCAGTACTTC. Its protein product is CASSGRDRGHEQYF. V gene TRBV9 combines with J gene TRBJ2-5; 12 bases fit TRBD1. With the DNA end fitting TRBJ2-7 better, the J assignment may be wrong. Germline V gene data show CDR1 as SGDLS and CDR2 as YYNGEE. This CDR3 spans 14 amino acids.

The chain uses TRBV13 and TRBJ2-1; 9 nucleotides agree with TRBD2. This CDR3 comprises 16 residues. Trimming took 4 bases from V and 3 from J; bases not matched to a gene: 7. CDR1 PRHDT and CDR2 FYEKMQ come from the germline V gene (reference sequence). The CDR3: CASSSRTSAVYNEQFF. The CDR3 bases are TGTGCCAGCAGCTCTAGGACTAGCGCAGTCTACAATGAGCAGTTCTTC.

This clone was detected only a few times. This chain uses TRBV6-1 with TRBJ1-1; no definite D call. Germline CDR1 and CDR2: MNHNS and SASEGT. V was shortened by 5 bases and J by 1 base, with 14 bases between the two germline ends. This CDR3 is 15 amino acids long. The CDR3 nucleotides are TGTGCCAGCAGTATTAAGCGGTGGGAGAACACTGAAGCTTTCTTT. Protein: CASSIKRWENTEAFF.